This T cell receptor (beta chain) was captured by sequencing in a study of blood T cell repertoires in COVID-19. Across the study: The cDNA or gDNA used as material had been derived from T cells, B-cell-depleted T cells, or PBMCs.

In assigning cohorts, the study relied on participant-reported clinical history. Profiling relied on immunoSEQ multiplex PCR, and the TCRdb table lists in-frame clones only, not all of them. Of around 240,000 clones listed, roughly 83% are singletons. CDR3 length equals 14 residues. Germline V gives CDR1 SNHLY, CDR2 FYNNEI. The germline V and J ends were trimmed by 3 bases and 0 bases, with 8 bases remaining between them. The receptor was isolated from a woman aged 45-65 years who had recovered from COVID-19. The sample consisted of PBMCs or T cells enriched from blood (not recorded which). V usage is TRBV2 and J usage is TRBJ1-2; D not certain. CDR3 sequence reads: CASSETPTNYGYTF. CDR3 in DNA: TGTGCCAGCAGTGAGACTCCCACTAACTATGGCTACACCTTC.